Below, 8 T cell receptor beta chains from the same sample are listed, as sequenced in a study of blood T cell repertoires in COVID-19. Clones were sequenced by immunoSEQ multiplex PCR, and TCRdb holds only the in-frame ones, with some missing. The data show some 150,000 clones, 86% seen once. Sequences were obtained from PBMCs or T cells enriched from blood (not recorded which). These receptors all come from a man aged 45-65 years who had recovered from COVID-19.

The chain has TRBV5-8 and TRBJ2-1; 8 bases align to TRBD2. V trimming: 4 bases; J trimming: 5 bases; junction bases outside the gene matches: 5. This CDR3 is built from 14 residues. CDR1 and CDR2 from the germline V gene are SGHTS and YDEGEE. The CDR3 here is CASSAGTRDNEQFF. CDR3 coding DNA: TGTGCCAGCAGCGCGGGGACTAGAGACAATGAGCAGTTCTTC.

This clone was observed once. The chain recombines TRBV7-2 with TRBJ1-5, with 7 bases aligning to TRBD1. The V segment lost 2 bases and the J segment 7 bases; nucleotides outside the gene matches: 11. There are 16 residues in the CDR3. CDR1 and CDR2 from the germline V gene are SGHTA and FQGNSA. CDR3 amino acids: CASSLTVDRAEQPQHF. CDR3 sequence (DNA): TGTGCCAGCAGCTTAACGGTCGACAGGGCGGAACAGCCCCAGCATTTT.

The V and J genes are TRBV27 and TRBJ1-2; TRBD1 matches 11 bases. The junction had 3 bases not matched to a gene; V was cut back by 6 bases and J by 6 bases. The CDR3 is 13 residues long. CDR1 MNHEY and CDR2 SMNVEV come from the germline V gene (reference sequence). This CDR3 is CASRSGQGDGYTF. Here the CDR3 DNA reads TGTGCCAGCAGATCGGGACAGGGGGATGGCTACACCTTC.

V is TRBV7-3 and J is TRBJ2-2, with a weak D call TRBD2 (6 bases). This CDR3 region has 14 residues. The germline V and J ends were trimmed by 5 bases and 3 bases, with 10 bases remaining between them. Per the germline V gene, CDR1 is SGHTA and CDR2 is FQGTGA. DNA of the CDR3: TGTGCCAGCAGCCTTAGCGGCTACACCGGGGAGCTGTTTTTT. This sequence encodes CASSLSGYTGELFF.

The chain employs TRBV24-1 and TRBJ1-6, with a weak D call TRBD1 (5 bases). CDR1 KGHDR and CDR2 SFDVKD come from the germline V gene. The CDR3 length is 16 residues. Trimming shortened V by 0 bases and J by 8 bases, and 13 bases separated the two germline ends. The CDR3 is CATSDLDDLGDSPLHF. In DNA, the CDR3 is TGTGCCACCAGTGATTTGGACGACCTAGGGGATTCACCCCTCCACTTT.

The V and J genes are TRBV27 and TRBJ2-7; unclear D gene. Trimming removed 6 bases at V and 1 base at J, with 10 bases between. Germline CDR1 reads MNHEY; CDR2 reads SMNVEV (reference sequence). CDR3 length equals 13 residues. The CDR3 DNA sequence: TGTGCCAGCAGCGTGCCTAATTCCTACGAGCAGTACTTC. It translates to CASSVPNSYEQYF.

This sequence joins TRBV20-1 and TRBJ1-2; possible D gene TRBD1, 5 bases. V was cut by 3 bases and J by 0 bases, with 11 bases left in between. CDR1 and CDR2 (germline): DFQATT, SNEGSKA (reference sequence). CDR3 size: 14 residues. The CDR3 reads CSASQGGANYGYTF. The CDR3 bases are TGCAGTGCTAGTCAGGGAGGGGCTAACTATGGCTACACCTTC.

This clone was counted a few times. This sequence joins TRBV14 and TRBJ2-1; 12 bases line up with TRBD2. The trim removed 4 bases at V and 3 bases at J, leaving 7 bases unmatched. The CDR3 loop spans 17 amino acids. Germline-derived CDR1 and CDR2 are SGHDN and FVKESK. The CDR3 nucleotides read TGTGCCAGCAGCCGGACTAGCGGGGCTCTGGGCTACAATGAGCAGTTCTTC. This codes for CASSRTSGALGYNEQFF.